The 29 T cell receptor beta chains in this list originate from one sample, sequenced in a study of blood T cell repertoires in COVID-19. TCRdb's copy holds only in-frame clones and misses some; the assay was immunoSEQ multiplex PCR. Found here are tens of thousands of clones, 85% to 90% of them singletons; the top ten hold over 10%. The sample was peripheral blood. These TCRs come from a man aged 80 or over with acute or convalescent COVID-19.

This sequence joins TRBV19 and TRBJ1-2; 8 bases line up with TRBD1. CDR1 is LNHDA, CDR2 SQIVND, per germline (reference sequence). After removal of 4 bases from V and 0 bases from J, the junction contained 4 bases not matched to a gene. The CDR3 consists of 15 residues. CDR3 nucleotide sequence: TGTGCCAGTAGTAACGCAGGGGGCTCTAACTATGGCTACACCTTC. Translating it yields CASSNAGGSNYGYTF.

V usage is TRBV2 and J usage is TRBJ2-5; 10 bases align to TRBD1. The germline CDR1 and CDR2 sequences are SNHLY and FYNNEI. The CDR3 loop spans 14 amino acids. J was trimmed by 5 bases and V by 6 bases; bases with no gene match: 6. The CDR3 is CASSQDRGGETQYF. The CDR3 DNA is TGTGCCAGCAGCCAGGACAGGGGGGGGGAGACCCAGTACTTC. Variable domain in full (rest from reference TRBV2 and TRBJ2-5): EPEVTQTPSHQVTQMGQEVILRCVPISNHLYFYWYRQILGQKVEFLVSFYNNEISEKSEIFDDQFSVERPDGSNFTLKIRSTKLEDSAMYFCASSQDRGGETQYFGPGTRLLVL.

This chain connects TRBV30 to TRBJ1-5, with 9 bases that match TRBD1. Per germline, CDR1 GTSNPN and CDR2 SVGIG (reference sequence). J gave up 7 bases and V 2 bases, and 9 bases lay outside the gene matches. This CDR3 comprises 15 residues. This CDR3 reads CAWSLPGTGYQPQHF. The CDR3 region has the DNA TGTGCCTGGAGTTTGCCCGGGACAGGGTACCAGCCCCAGCATTTT. Combining the CDR3 with reference TRBV30 and TRBJ1-5 gives the whole variable domain SQTIHQWPATLVQPVGSPLSLECTVEGTSNPNLYWYRQAAGRGLQLLFYSVGIGQISSEVPQNLSASRPQDRQFILSSKKLLLSDSGFYLCAWSLPGTGYQPQHFGDGTRLSIL.

J is TRBJ2-4 and V is TRBV5-5; D unclear. The V end was cut by 4 bases, the J end by 0 bases, with 14 bases between. The CDR3 runs to 16 residues. Germline V CDR1 and CDR2: SGHKS, YYEKEE (reference sequence). Here the CDR3 reads CASSPALYPAKNIQYF. The CDR3 DNA is TGTGCCAGCAGCCCCGCCCTCTACCCAGCCAAAAACATTCAGTACTTC.

This chain joins TRBV4-1 and TRBJ1-1; 7 nucleotides line up with TRBD1. After removal of 1 base from V and 4 bases from J, the junction contained 15 bases not matched to a gene. The CDR3 sequence is 18 residues long. Germline assignment: CDR1 MGHRA and CDR2 YSYEKL. This chain's CDR3 is CASSQGGQASKAGTEAFF. As DNA, the CDR3 is TGCGCCAGCAGCCAAGGTGGACAGGCAAGCAAGGCGGGCACTGAAGCTTTCTTT.

CDR3 coding DNA: TGTGCCAGCAGTGACGAAGCGGGAATGGAGACCCAGTACTTC. Amino acids: CASSDEAGMETQYF. This rearrangement joins TRBV6-4 to TRBJ2-5; 7 positions agree with TRBD2. The CDR3 loop spans 14 amino acids. Trimming at V came to 2 bases and at J to 5 bases, leaving 5 bases not matched to a gene. Germline lookup yields CDR1 MRHNA and CDR2 SNTAGT.

The chain combines TRBV12-3 or TRBV12-4 with TRBJ1-1; D is uncertain. CDR3 size: 13 residues. Trimming shortened V by 8 bases and J by 3 bases, and 13 bases separated the two germline ends. CDR3 protein: CASSEFSDTEAFF. DNA for the CDR3: TGTGCCAGCTCCGAGTTCTCGGACACTGAAGCTTTCTTT.

This chain links TRBV5-4 with TRBJ2-7; 8 bases line up with TRBD1. The CDR3 is 14 residues long. Looked up from germline, CDR1 is SGHNT and CDR2 is YYREEE (reference sequence). V gave up 2 bases and J gave up 7 bases; unmatched junction bases: 8. This CDR3 reads CASSFDRGGREQYF. CDR3 nucleotide sequence: TGTGCCAGCAGCTTCGACAGGGGAGGTCGAGAGCAGTACTTC. The full variable domain, rest sourced from reference TRBV5-4 and TRBJ2-7, is ETGVTQSPTHLIKTRGQQVTLRCSSQSGHNTVSWYQQALGQGPQFIFQYYREEENGRGNFPPRFSGLQFPNYSSELNVNALELDDSALYLCASSFDRGGREQYFGPGTRLTVT.

The chain employs TRBV5-1 and TRBJ2-3; possible D gene TRBD1, 5 bases. V lost 4 bases to trimming and J lost 4 bases, with 13 bases between them. This CDR3 spans 14 amino acids. CDR1 is SGHRS and CDR2 is YFSETQ in the germline V gene. The CDR3 loop reads CASSPERGSDTQYF. As DNA, the CDR3 is TGCGCCAGCAGCCCCGAAAGGGGCTCAGATACGCAGTATTTT.

V gene TRBV19 combines with J gene TRBJ1-1; 7 bases align to TRBD1. The junction had 8 bases not matched to a gene; V was cut back by 4 bases and J by 0 bases. Germline V gene lookup returns CDR1 LNHDA and CDR2 SQIVND (reference sequence). CDR3 length: 16 residues. The CDR3 DNA follows: TGTGCCAGTAGTACAACAGGGGAGCCCATGAACACTGAAGCTTTCTTT. Protein product: CASSTTGEPMNTEAFF.

The chain is built from TRBV3-1 (or the pseudogene TRBV3-2) and TRBJ1-1; possible D gene TRBD1, 6 bases. V gave up 3 bases and J gave up 3 bases, with 8 bases separating them. The germline gives CDR1 LGHDT, CDR2 YNNKEL (reference sequence). The CDR3 length is 13 residues. This CDR3 reads CASSHGQYTEAFF. The CDR3 region has the DNA TGTGCCAGCAGCCATGGACAGTACACTGAAGCTTTCTTT.

V usage is TRBV14 and J usage is TRBJ2-3, with 8 bases aligning to TRBD1. Germline V gene lookup returns CDR1 SGHDN and CDR2 FVKESK. V gave up 4 bases and J gave up 2 bases; unmatched junction bases: 8. The CDR3 is made up of 16 amino acids. CDR3 nucleotides: TGTGCCAGCAGCCGACAGGGGAGAGGGAACACAGATACGCAGTATTTT. Protein: CASSRQGRGNTDTQYF.

This clone came up a few times. The V gene is TRBV3-1 (or the pseudogene TRBV3-2), the J gene TRBJ1-2; a possible D gene is TRBD1 (5 bases). This CDR3 contains 14 residues. V lost 2 bases to trimming and J lost 1 base, with 8 bases between them. The germline CDR1 and CDR2 sequences are LGHDT and YNNKEL (reference sequence). As DNA, the CDR3 is TGTGCCAGCAGCCAACAGGGACTTAACTATGGCTACACCTTC. Translated: CASSQQGLNYGYTF.

The chain employs TRBV27 and TRBJ2-6; 7 bases map to TRBD1. CDR1 and CDR2 from the germline V gene are MNHEY and SMNVEV (reference sequence). The CDR3 length is 17 residues. With 6 bases clipped from V and 1 base from J, the junction kept 9 bases outside the gene matches. Here the CDR3 DNA reads TGTGCCAGCAGCCCGGGACAGTTTTTTTCTGGGGCCAACGTCCTGACTTTC. It yields the protein CASSPGQFFSGANVLTF.

The rearrangement uses TRBV12-5 and TRBJ1-2, with 7 bases identical to TRBD1. The CDR3 spans 13 residues. Trimming at V came to 4 bases and at J to 4 bases, leaving 3 bases not matched to a gene. Germline V gene sequence: CDR1 LGHNT, CDR2 FRNRAP. Written as DNA, the CDR3 is TGTGCTAGTGGTTCCCACAGGGGCTATGGCTACACCTTC. Translated: CASGSHRGYGYTF.

This clone was picked up one time. This sequence joins TRBV11-2 and TRBJ2-1; 10 bases map to TRBD1. The germline V gene encodes CDR1 SGHAT and CDR2 FQNNGV. This CDR3 has 16 residues. Trimming removed 5 bases from V and 1 base from J; junction bases left unmatched: 5. The CDR3 protein is CASSPRTGGSYNEQFF. The CDR3 DNA follows: TGTGCCAGCAGCCCTCGGACAGGGGGTTCCTACAATGAGCAGTTCTTC.

This clone was seen only once. This chain uses TRBV15 with TRBJ1-3, with unresolved D. The CDR3 is 14 residues long. Deletions cut 1 base from V and 4 bases from J, with 8 bases between. Germline V CDR1 and CDR2: LNHNV, YYDKDF (reference sequence). The CDR3 is CATSRARVGNTIYF. The CDR3 nucleotides read TGTGCCACCAGCAGAGCTCGGGTCGGAAACACCATATATTTT.

This rearrangement joins TRBV30 to TRBJ1-5, with a possible D match to TRBD1 (6 bases). CDR3 length: 16 residues. Deletions cut 0 bases from V and 1 base from J, with 13 bases between. Germline assignment: CDR1 GTSNPN and CDR2 SVGIG (reference sequence). The CDR3 reads CAWSVKGGWSNQPQHF. CDR3 nucleotide sequence: TGTGCCTGGAGTGTAAAAGGGGGTTGGAGCAATCAGCCCCAGCATTTT.

The chain has TRBV5-4 and TRBJ2-7; D may be TRBD1 (7 bases). The V and J ends lost 0 bases and 2 bases respectively, with 12 bases between them. The CDR3 is 15 amino acids. Germline CDR1 is SGHNT and CDR2 is YYREEE (reference sequence). CDR3 sequence: CASSLGGTAPYEQYF. In DNA form, the CDR3 reads TGTGCCAGCAGCTTGGGCGGGACAGCCCCCTACGAGCAGTACTTC.

The chain has TRBV6-5 and TRBJ2-2; 8 bases agree with TRBD1. From germline, CDR1 is MNHEY and CDR2 SVGAGI. The CDR3 has 15 amino acids. The trim removed 7 bases at V and 1 base at J, leaving 5 bases unmatched. Here the CDR3 reads CASTSGQVNTGELFF. The DNA for the CDR3 is TGTGCCAGCACCTCGGGACAGGTGAACACCGGGGAGCTGTTTTTT.

The chain combines TRBV3-1 (or the pseudogene TRBV3-2) with TRBJ1-1; D possibly corresponds to TRBD1 (6 bases). This CDR3 has 14 amino acids. Trimming stripped 0 bases from V and 10 bases from J, with 15 bases between. The germline gives CDR1 LGHDT, CDR2 YNNKEL (reference sequence). This CDR3 reads CASSQEYRVPTAFF. CDR3 DNA: TGTGCCAGCAGCCAAGAATACAGGGTACCGACAGCTTTCTTT.

This clone was observed a handful of times. The rearrangement uses TRBV10-3 and TRBJ1-2; 7 nucleotides line up with TRBD1. The V gene end was trimmed by 1 base and the J gene end by 3 bases; junction bases not matched to a gene: 5. Germline V gives CDR1 ENHRY, CDR2 SYGVKD. This CDR3 is built from 15 residues. The DNA for the CDR3 is TGTGCCATCAGTGAGTGGCCCGGGACAGACTATGGCTACACCTTC. It yields the protein CAISEWPGTDYGYTF.

The chain carries TRBV4-1 and TRBJ2-7, with unresolved D. There are 12 residues in the CDR3. In germline, CDR1 is MGHRA, CDR2 YSYEKL. Deletions cut 1 base from V and 1 base from J, with 2 bases between. The CDR3 DNA reads as TGCGCCAGCAGCCAAGCATCCTACGAGCAGTACTTC. Protein: CASSQASYEQYF.

This chain uses TRBV9 with TRBJ2-2, with 8 bases aligning to TRBD1. V shed 2 bases, J shed 5 bases, and the junction held 5 bases outside the gene matches. This CDR3 has 15 amino acids. Germline lookup yields CDR1 SGDLS and CDR2 YYNGEE. The CDR3 coding sequence is TGTGCCAGCAGCGTGACGGGACAGGCGACCGGGGAGCTGTTTTTT. Translated, it gives CASSVTGQATGELFF. Supplemented by reference TRBV9 and TRBJ2-2, the full variable domain reads DSGVTQTPKHLITATGQRVTLRCSPRSGDLSVYWYQQSLDQGLQFLIQYYNGEERAKGNILERFSAQQFPDLHSELNLSSLELGDSALYFCASSVTGQATGELFFGEGSRLTVL.

The rearrangement uses TRBV15 and TRBJ1-5; D is unclear. The germline V and J ends were trimmed by 1 base and 4 bases, with 8 bases remaining between them. Germline CDR1 and CDR2: LNHNV and YYDKDF (reference sequence). This CDR3 contains 14 residues. The CDR3 is CATSRGAVNQPQHF. The CDR3 coding sequence is TGTGCCACCAGCAGAGGGGCAGTTAATCAGCCCCAGCATTTT.

V gene TRBV27 combines with J gene TRBJ1-1; TRBD1 aligns across 7 bases. V lost 4 bases, J lost 7 bases, and 6 bases stayed unmatched. The CDR3 contains 13 residues. Germline V gives CDR1 MNHEY, CDR2 SMNVEV (reference sequence). The DNA of the CDR3 is TGTGCCAGCAGTTCGCGGACAGGCTTTGAAGCTTTCTTT. It codes for CASSSRTGFEAFF.

The rearrangement uses TRBV27 and TRBJ1-5; D gene unclear. V lost 6 bases, J lost 4 bases, and 13 bases lay in between. The CDR3 has 14 residues. Per germline, CDR1 MNHEY and CDR2 SMNVEV (reference sequence). The DNA of the CDR3 is TGTGCCAGCAGCCCAGCCAGGTGGAATCAGCCCCAGCATTTT. This translates into CASSPARWNQPQHF.

The V and J genes are TRBV5-1 and TRBJ1-6; D is unresolved. Germline loops: CDR1 SGHRS, CDR2 YFSETQ. Trimming removed 3 bases at V and 3 bases at J, with 13 bases between. The CDR3 length is 16 residues. CDR3 bases: TGCGCCAGCAGCTCAGACCGGGTAGACTATAATTCACCCCTCCACTTT. It yields the protein CASSSDRVDYNSPLHF.

The gene calls are TRBV10-3 and TRBJ1-4; a weak D match, TRBD1 (5 bases). Germline V gene data show CDR1 as ENHRY and CDR2 as SYGVKD. The CDR3 extends over 15 amino acids. The V end was cut by 2 bases, the J end by 8 bases, with 15 bases between. This chain's CDR3 is CAISEPTEGSEKLFF. The DNA of the CDR3 is TGTGCCATCAGTGAGCCGACGGAGGGGTCCGAAAAACTGTTTTTT.